Listed here are 11 T cell receptor beta chains from one sample, sequenced in a study of blood T cells in healthy people across ages. A second PCR of 7 to 11 cycles used a sample-barcoded 5' primer and a J-beta primer mix. TCRdb independently ran MiXCR on the 5' RACE reads; one entry per CDR3 protein. The top ten clones hold 23% of a sample with 1.8 million or so distinct CDR3 sequences, around 40% of them seen once. The sequenced sample was blood. The origin of the receptors is a human donor in good health.

This clonotype came up a few times. The chain carries TRBV5-1 and TRBJ2-5, with unresolved D. The germline V gene has CDR1 SGHRS and CDR2 YFSETQ. The CDR3 runs 14 residues. V dropped 0 bases and J dropped 0 bases, with 6 bases sitting between them. The CDR3 loop is CASSLALNQETQYF. CDR3 bases: TGCGCCAGCAGCTTGGCGCTAAACCAAGAGACCCAGTACTTC.

The J gene is TRBJ1-2, the V gene TRBV11-2; the D is unclear. Per germline, CDR1 SGHAT and CDR2 FQNNGV. Trimming stripped 0 bases from V and 2 bases from J, with 10 bases between. The CDR3 runs to 15 residues. CDR3 region: CASSLDLSANYGYTF. The CDR3 coding sequence is TGTGCCAGCAGCTTAGATCTCTCGGCCAACTATGGCTACACCTTC. Based on the CDR3 plus reference TRBV11-2 and TRBJ1-2, the full variable domain is EAGVAQSPRYKIIEKRQSVAFWCNPISGHATLYWYQQILGQGPKLLIQFQNNGVVDDSQLPKDRFSAERLKGVDSTLKIQPAKLEDSAVYLCASSLDLSANYGYTFGSGTRLTVV.

The V gene is TRBV5-1, the J gene TRBJ1-2, with 10 bases fitting TRBD1. The CDR3 runs 15 residues. V lost 3 bases to trimming and J lost 8 bases; unmatched junction nucleotides: 10. Germline V gene lookup returns CDR1 SGHRS and CDR2 YFSETQ. DNA for the CDR3: TGCGCCAGCAGCTCCTCCGGGACAGGGGAGTCAGGCTACACCTTC. Its protein is CASSSSGTGESGYTF.

This clonotype was detected only a few times. The chain has TRBV20-1 and TRBJ1-5; 11 bases fit TRBD1. The V gene end was trimmed by 6 bases and the J gene end by 7 bases; junction bases not matched to a gene: 11. There are 15 residues in the CDR3. Germline V gene data show CDR1 as DFQATT and CDR2 as SNEGSKA (reference sequence). The CDR3: CSASESGQGGQPQHF. The CDR3 DNA follows: TGCAGTGCAAGTGAATCGGGACAGGGGGGACAGCCCCAGCATTTT.

In its sample, this clonotype was seen a few times. CDR3 sequence reads: CASSFRGHTEAFF. The CDR3 DNA reads TGTGCCAGCAGTTTTCGAGGGCACACTGAAGCTTTCTTT. The chain is built from TRBV28 and TRBJ1-1, with no clear D. CDR1 MDHEN and CDR2 SYDVKM come from the germline V gene. The V and J ends lost 3 bases and 3 bases respectively, with 8 bases between them. This CDR3 is built from 13 residues.

This clonotype was found once. The junction departs from germline at one end; a sequencing error may be responsible. The chain links TRBV4-3 to TRBJ2-5; D is possibly TRBD2 (5 bases). Germline values: CDR1 LGHNA, CDR2 YSLEER. The CDR3 sequence is 17 residues long. In DNA, the CDR3 is TGCGCCGGCAGCCAAGACCCAAGTGGCCGGGGTAGAGAGACCCAGTACTTC. It is translated as CAGSQDPSGRGRETQYF.

This sequence joins TRBV7-9 and TRBJ2-3, with D maybe TRBD2 (5 bases). The CDR3 extends over 15 amino acids. CDR1 and CDR2 (germline): SEHNR, FQNEAQ (reference sequence). V shed 3 bases and J shed 2 bases, with 12 bases lying between them. The CDR3 here is CASSFPGSTTDTQYF. The DNA for the CDR3 is TGTGCCAGCAGCTTCCCGGGATCTACCACAGATACGCAGTATTTT.

This clonotype was found many times. The V gene is TRBV20-1, the J gene TRBJ1-2, with D uncertain. The germline V and J ends were trimmed by 0 bases and 4 bases, with 12 bases remaining between them. Germline-derived CDR1 and CDR2 are DFQATT and SNEGSKA (reference sequence). This CDR3 is built from 14 residues. In DNA, the CDR3 is TGCAGTGCTAGAGATTCCACGACTTCCTATGGCTACACCTTC. It encodes CSARDSTTSYGYTF.

J is TRBJ1-5 and V is TRBV4-1; D remains unclear. V was trimmed by 0 bases and J by 3 bases, leaving 9 bases between them. Germline CDR1 reads MGHRA; CDR2 reads YSYEKL. The CDR3 has 15 amino acids. CDR3 nucleotides: TGCGCCAGCAGCCAAGAGGGAAACTCCAATCAGCCCCAGCATTTT. Translated: CASSQEGNSNQPQHF.

This clonotype was seen only a few times. This rearrangement joins TRBV7-2 to TRBJ1-4; tentative D call: TRBD1 (5 bases). There are 15 residues in the CDR3. V lost 1 base and J lost 1, with 7 bases in between. Germline CDR1 SGHTA, CDR2 FQGNSA. The CDR3 coding sequence is TGTGCCAGCAGCTTAGATACAGGAACTAATGAAAAACTGTTTTTT. This codes for CASSLDTGTNEKLFF. Full variable domain (rest looked up from reference TRBV7-2 and TRBJ1-4): GAGVSQSPSNKVTEKGKDVELRCDPISGHTALYWYRQSLGQGLEFLIYFQGNSAPDKSGLPSDRFSAERTGGSVSTLTIQRTQQEDSAVYLCASSLDTGTNEKLFFGSGTQLSVL.

The table lists this clonotype with many counts. The rearrangement links TRBV6-5 to TRBJ2-4; D not certain. CDR1 and CDR2 from the germline V gene are MNHEY and SVGAGI. The CDR3 spans 12 residues. V lost 5 bases and J 13 bases, leaving 15 bases between the germline ends. CDR3 loop: CASSPQSSEQYF. CDR3 DNA sequence: TGTGCCAGCAGTCCCCAGTCTTCGGAGCAGTACTTC.